This T cell receptor (beta chain) stems from a study of blood T cell repertoires in COVID-19 (dated by TCRdb to about 2020). About the full investigation: Samples from collaborators originated in the United States, Italy and Spain and spanned both the acute and convalescent phases of COVID-19. The prospective study material was composed of cDNA or gDNA derived from T cells, B-cell-depleted T cells, or PBMCs. Subjects who had been exposed to COVID-19, were actively infected with it, or had recovered from it provided the deeply sampled blood TCRbeta repertoires that made up the dataset. A freely available public database, intended as a resource for researchers studying the immune response to SARS-CoV-2, is where the repertoires were released. The samples were drawn from two sources: the first 160 participants of the ongoing ImmuneRACE study, and 1,254 subjects contributed by 6 global collaborators. Sample metadata almost always included a de-identified subject ID, COVID-19 status, age in years and sex. HLA class I and class II types, where available, came from metadata supplied by the sample provider rather than from assay-based typing. The paper's findings and limits, for the study overall: Clinical and demographic metadata were provided uncurated, with the amount varying by source and participant.

As for this clone: The antigen it recognizes is unknown. The sample holds no much larger clone one base away, and base qualities are not on file.

The immunoSEQ Assay, a bias-controlled multiplex PCR, was used to amplify TCRbeta CDR3 regions from genomic DNA. In the authors' own workflow: The number of nucleated cells in each sample was estimated by amplification of reference gene primers within the assay. To quantify the absolute abundance of each unique TCRbeta CDR3 rearrangement, sequence reads were collapsed and filtered. For each sample, productive Simpson clonality was calculated by taking the square root of Simpson's diversity index across productive rearrangements. This is the immuneACCESS table as TCRdb keeps it, with only in-frame sequences that have V and J called. A part of the clones is gone; compared with another copy, unresolved V genes explain less than half, and the rest is unexplained. V and J calls plus clone size are reproduced from that table; the DNA served to infer D and trimming. This sample holds about 47,000 clones; roughly four fifths were observed only once. The ten largest clones represent roughly an eighth of the sample.

Taken from the germline V gene, the CDR1 and CDR2 loops are SGHTA and FQGNSA. At the junction V is shortened by 4 bases and J by 9 bases; bases outside the gene matches: 10. Measured from the cysteine to the phenylalanine, the CDR3 is 15 residues long. Of all the DNA, just the CDR3 is kept, 45 bases in frame from base 1. Each collaborating institution followed its own protocols to collect whole blood in K2EDTA tubes. For TCRbeta analysis, collaborator samples were shipped as frozen whole blood, as isolated PBMCs, or as DNA extracted from either sample type. Sequenced material: peripheral blood. This clonotype was sampled from a human donor with acute or convalescent COVID-19. The donor label of this sample is uncertain. The chain was built from TRBV7-2 and TRBJ2-1; TRBD1 aligns with 9 central bases. The nucleotide sequence reads as follows: TGTGCCAGCAGCTCCGGACAGGGGTCGGTCGGTGAGCAGTTCTTC. This translates into CASSSGQGSVGEQFF. With the rest looked up from the reference TRBV7-2 and TRBJ2-1 genes rather than sequenced, the full variable domain is GAGVSQSPSNKVTEKGKDVELRCDPISGHTALYWYRQSLGQGLEFLIYFQGNSAPDKSGLPSDRFSAERTGGSVSTLTIQRTQQEDSAVYLCASSSGQGSVGEQFFGPGTRLTVL.